One T cell receptor (beta chain) is described in this entry. Its antigen is unidentified. This sample stems from a study of shared clonotypes between healthy human individuals. The study's findings and limits: The researchers took only blood, and tissue repertoires probably look different.

Measured with immunoSEQ multiplex PCR; TCRdb has only the in-frame clones, and not every one. The table includes fewer than 1.6 million clones, approximately 98.5% detected once. The CDR3 contains 16 residues. Germline loops: CDR1 MGHDK, CDR2 SYGVNS. V lost 1 base and J 0 bases, leaving 10 bases between the germline ends. The V call is TRBV25-1, the J call TRBJ2-1; the D gene could be TRBD1 or TRBD2 (5 bases each). The sample was naive CD4+ T cells sorted from blood. The subset: CD45RA+ positively selected. The receptor was derived from a man aged 25 to 40 in good health. CDR3 bases: TGTGCCAGCAGTGAATGGGGGATATTCTCCTACAATGAGCAGTTCTTC. Amino acid sequence: CASSEWGIFSYNEQFF.